In this sample, the clone carrying this T cell receptor (beta chain) turned up many times. Its cognate antigen is unknown. RNA transcripts were the template for amplifying TCR beta CDR3 regions. HTBI primers were the set used in a first-round RT-PCR of the TCR CDR3. TCRdb reprocessed the multiplex PCR reads via MiXCR and lists one record per CDR3 protein. The data hold 500,000 to 700,000 distinct CDR3 sequences, with over 15% observed a single time. Trimming stripped 1 base from V and 4 bases from J, with 11 bases between. The CDR3 is 15 amino acids. CDR1 is PRHDT, CDR2 FYEKMQ, per germline (reference sequence). The data were taken from a study of T cells in Graves' hyperthyroidism and ophthalmopathy. Overall study findings and caveats: By a 13 V-J model, ophthalmopathy was set apart from stable hyperthyroidism.

Sequences were obtained from blood. V and J are TRBV13 and TRBJ2-1, with TRBD1 as a possible D gene (6 bases). This clonotype was sampled from a woman aged 18-29 years with Graves' hyperthyroidism. Here the CDR3 reads CASSLEQGPYNEQFF. CDR3 nucleotides: TGTGCCAGCAGCTTAGAACAGGGACCTTACAATGAGCAGTTCTTC.